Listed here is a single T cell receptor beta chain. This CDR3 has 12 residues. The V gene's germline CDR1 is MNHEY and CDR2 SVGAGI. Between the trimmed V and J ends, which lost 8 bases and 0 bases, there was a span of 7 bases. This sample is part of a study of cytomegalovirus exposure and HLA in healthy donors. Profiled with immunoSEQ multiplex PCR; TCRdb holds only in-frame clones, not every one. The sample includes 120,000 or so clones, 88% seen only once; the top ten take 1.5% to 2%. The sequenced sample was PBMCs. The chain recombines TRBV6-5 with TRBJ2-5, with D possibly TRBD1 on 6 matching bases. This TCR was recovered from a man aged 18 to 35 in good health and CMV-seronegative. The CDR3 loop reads CASRDNQETQYF. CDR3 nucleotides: TGTGCCAGCCGGGACAACCAAGAGACCCAGTACTTC.